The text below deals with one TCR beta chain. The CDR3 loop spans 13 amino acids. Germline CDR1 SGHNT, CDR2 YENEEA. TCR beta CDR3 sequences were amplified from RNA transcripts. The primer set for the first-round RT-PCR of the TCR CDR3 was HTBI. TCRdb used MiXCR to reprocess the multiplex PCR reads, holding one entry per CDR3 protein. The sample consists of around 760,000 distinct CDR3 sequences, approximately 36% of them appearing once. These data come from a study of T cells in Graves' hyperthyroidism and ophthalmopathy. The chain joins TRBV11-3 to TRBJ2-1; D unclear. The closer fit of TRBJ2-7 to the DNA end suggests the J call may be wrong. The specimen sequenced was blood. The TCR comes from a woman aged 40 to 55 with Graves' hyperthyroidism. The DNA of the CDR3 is TGTGCCAGCAGCTTAGGCAGAGACAATGAGCAGTACTTC. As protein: CASSLGRDNEQYF.